Listed below are T cell receptor beta chains from one sample, sequenced in a study of blood T cell repertoires in COVID-19. Measured with immunoSEQ multiplex PCR; TCRdb has only the in-frame clones, and not every one. The sample gives roughly 230,000 clones, about 84% of which show up once; approximately 8% is in the top ten. Sequencing was performed on peripheral blood. These TCRs come from a woman older than 75 with acute or convalescent COVID-19. Both conserved end residues are part of each CDR3. Fields, in order: J gene, V gene, CDR3 length, D gene, clone size, CDR3 DNA, CDR3 protein. The D gene is left open where the match is weak. Expanded clones get a size class; other rows say once, few or many, or leave the size out.

TRBJ1-2	TRBV5-8	12	TRBD1	.	TGTGCCAGCAGGACTCCGGGACAGATCTACACCTTC	CASRTPGQIYTF
TRBJ2-3	TRBV7-2	13	TRBD1	.	TGTGCCAGCAGCTTCACAGGGGCAGATACGCAGTATTTT	CASSFTGADTQYF
TRBJ1-2	TRBV5-1	14	.	.	TGCGCCAGCAACCCCCGGGGGGACCATGAGGGCTACACCTTC	CASNPRGDHEGYTF
TRBJ1-4	TRBV29-1	14	.	.	TGCAGCGTTGCCGACAGTGCAACTAATGAAAAACTGTTTTTT	CSVADSATNEKLFF
TRBJ1-2	TRBV11-2	14	.	.	TGTGCCAGCAGCTTAATAGGGGCGGACTATGGCTACACCTTC	CASSLIGADYGYTF
TRBJ2-6	TRBV19	16	TRBD1	once	TGTGCCAGTAGTTTTGGACAGGGTGGTTTGGACAACGTCCTGACTTTC	CASSFGQGGLDNVLTF
TRBJ2-2	TRBV28	19	TRBD2	few	TGTGCCAGCAGTTTGGTACAGATCCTAGCGGGGCGCCACACCGGGGAGCTGTTTTTT	CASSLVQILAGRHTGELFF
TRBJ2-3	TRBV2	15	.	.	TGTGCCAGCAGTGGACTAGACAGACCCACAGATACGCAGTATTTT	CASSGLDRPTDTQYF
TRBJ2-2	TRBV27	14	TRBD1	.	TGTGCCAGCAGTAGACAGGGGGAGACCGGGGAGCTGTTTTTT	CASSRQGETGELFF
TRBJ2-2	TRBV3-1/TRBV3-2	16	TRBD2	.	TGTGCCAGCAGCTTAGGCGGCCAGCGGGGGACCGGGGAGCTGTTTTTT	CASSLGGQRGTGELFF
TRBJ1-5	TRBV18	15	TRBD1	.	TGTGCCAGCTCACCGAGACAGGGGGCGGGACAGCCCCAGCATTTT	CASSPRQGAGQPQHF
TRBJ1-3	TRBV6-5	14	TRBD1	.	TGTGCCAGCAGTTCCCCGGGACAGAGAAACACCATATATTTT	CASSSPGQRNTIYF
TRBJ1-4	TRBV19	16	.	.	TGTGCCAGTAGTATGCCGGGAGGTCCAACTAATGAAAAACTGTTTTTT	CASSMPGGPTNEKLFF
TRBJ1-5	TRBV7-6	16	.	once	TGTGCCAGCAGCTTAGGGGCGTGGGAGGGGGGGCAGCCCCAGCATTTT	CASSLGAWEGGQPQHF
TRBJ2-3	TRBV11-3	17	TRBD1	.	TGTGCCAGCAGCGCTCGATCAGGGGGTGTTGGCACAGATACGCAGTATTTT	CASSARSGGVGTDTQYF
TRBJ2-7	TRBV11-1	15	.	.	TGTGCCAGCAGCTTAGGGGCAGGGGACCCCTACGAGCAGTACTTC	CASSLGAGDPYEQYF
TRBJ2-5	TRBV10-3	17	TRBD1	.	TGTGCCATCAGTGAGTCGAGGCCCACAGGGGCGGGTGAGACCCAGTACTTC	CAISESRPTGAGETQYF
TRBJ1-6	TRBV2	15	.	.	TGTGCCAGCAGTGGACGGACAGACCCGGGTTCACCCCTCCACTTT	CASSGRTDPGSPLHF
TRBJ2-2	TRBV3-1/TRBV3-2	19	TRBD1	.	TGTGCCAGCAGCCAGTGGGCAGGGGGTAGAGGCGGCAACACCGGGGAGCTGTTTTTT	CASSQWAGGRGGNTGELFF
TRBJ2-1	TRBV19	16	.	.	TGTGCCAGTAGTCTGCGAGCGGGAAGGGGGTACAATGAGCAGTTCTTC	CASSLRAGRGYNEQFF
TRBJ2-1	TRBV6-5	15	.	.	TGTGCCAGCAAGGGAACAGGGAGCTCCTACAATGAGCAGTTCTTC	CASKGTGSSYNEQFF
TRBJ2-5	TRBV5-1	14	TRBD2	.	TGCGCCAGCAAAAATAGCGGGGTGAAAGAGACCCAGTACTTC	CASKNSGVKETQYF
TRBJ1-6	TRBV6-4	14	.	.	TGTGCCAGCAGTGACTCGACCTATGGGGGCCCCCTCCACTTT	CASSDSTYGGPLHF
TRBJ2-7	TRBV6-1	12	TRBD1	.	TGTGCCAGCAGTGAAACCCCGGACAGGGGGTACTTC	CASSETPDRGYF
TRBJ1-3	TRBV5-1	14	.	.	TGCGCCAGCAGCTTGGCAGGGGTGGAAGACACCATATATTTT	CASSLAGVEDTIYF
TRBJ2-7	TRBV2	11	.	.	TGTGCCAGCGAGAGGACCTACGAGCAGTACTTC	CASERTYEQYF
TRBJ2-7	TRBV12-3/TRBV12-4	13	TRBD2	once	TGTGCCAGCGGATCTAGCGGGGGCGGCGAGCAGTACTTC	CASGSSGGGEQYF
TRBJ1-1	TRBV19	15	TRBD1	.	TGTGCCAGTAGTATAAATATGGACAGGTACACTGAAGCTTTCTTT	CASSINMDRYTEAFF
TRBJ2-7	TRBV2	14	TRBD2	.	TGTGCCAGCAGAAACCGGGACTACTCCTACGAGCAGTACTTC	CASRNRDYSYEQYF
TRBJ2-7	TRBV6-5	15	TRBD1	.	TGTGCCAGCAGCTCCTCCGGGACAGTGTCCTACGAGCAGTACTTC	CASSSSGTVSYEQYF
TRBJ1-2	TRBV6-6	15	TRBD1	once	TGTGCCAGCAGTTCGGGACAGGGGGGATACTATGGCTACACCTTC	CASSSGQGGYYGYTF
TRBJ2-7	TRBV12-3/TRBV12-4	13	TRBD1	.	TGTGCCAGCAGTTTACAGGGGGCTGGCGAGCAGTACTTC	CASSLQGAGEQYF
TRBJ2-7	TRBV5-1	15	TRBD2	few	TGCGCCAGCAGCTTGGACGGGACTAGCAGCTACGAGCAGTACTTC	CASSLDGTSSYEQYF
TRBJ2-1	TRBV5-1	13	.	.	TGCGCCAGCAGCTTGGAATTTTTCGATGAGCAGTTCTTC	CASSLEFFDEQFF
TRBJ1-1	TRBV12-2	15	.	once	TGTGCAAGTCGCCAAAAACAGGGATGTAGCACTGAAGCTTTCTTT	CASRQKQGCSTEAFF
TRBJ2-1	TRBV4-2	13	.	once	TGTGCCAGCAGCCAAGATCTCTGGGGCGAGCAGTTCTTC	CASSQDLWGEQFF
TRBJ2-7	TRBV7-9	13	.	.	TGTGCCAGCAGCCTGCAGGGGGGCAACGAGCAGTACTTC	CASSLQGGNEQYF
TRBJ2-2	TRBV19	14	TRBD1	.	TGTGCCAGTAATAGGGACAGGGTATCCGGGGAGCTGTTTTTT	CASNRDRVSGELFF
TRBJ1-2	TRBV24-1	14	.	once	TGTGCCACCAGTGACGAGCCGCTTAACTATGGCTACACCTTC	CATSDEPLNYGYTF
TRBJ1-2	TRBV27	15	.	.	TGTGCCAGCAGTTTAAACAGGGCCGCGAACTATGGCTACTCCTTC	CASSLNRAANYGYSF
TRBJ2-1	TRBV12-2	13	.	.	TGTGCAAGTCGCTTGGGTGGGGAGAGTGAGCAGTTCTTC	CASRLGGESEQFF
TRBJ2-1	TRBV5-1	18	TRBD2	.	TGCGCCAGCAGCTTGGCCCTAAGACTAGCGGGGTTTGGAAACGGGCAGTTCTTC	CASSLALRLAGFGNGQFF
TRBJ2-7	TRBV5-1	14	.	.	TGCGCCAGCAGCTTGAATCAGGGTCCCTACGAGCAGTACTTC	CASSLNQGPYEQYF
TRBJ2-2	TRBV4-1	19	.	.	TGCGCCAGCAGCCAGCGCCGTCTTCAAGACAGGACCGACACCGGGGAGCTGTTTTTT	CASSQRRLQDRTDTGELFF
TRBJ2-2	TRBV19	16	.	.	TGTGCCAGTAGTCACAACACAGGGACGAACACCGGGGAGCTGTTTTTT	CASSHNTGTNTGELFF
TRBJ1-5	TRBV6-6	15	TRBD1	.	TGTGCCAGCAGTCTCGGACAGGAGAGAGCTCAGCCCCAGCATTTT	CASSLGQERAQPQHF